Listed here are 31 T cell receptor beta chains from one sample, sequenced in a study of naive and memory T cell subsets. An equimolar mix of two oligonucleotides served as the beta constant-region primer for TRBC1 and TRBC2. A single record per CDR3 protein comes from TCRdb applying MiXCR to the UMI-ligation and nested PCR reads. The repertoire holds 70,000 to 95,000 distinct CDR3 sequences, with 5.5% to 8.5% as singletons. Sample: central memory CD4+ T cells from blood. The receptors derive from a human donor in good health.

This clonotype is medium-sized. The CDR3 DNA is TGCAGTGCATACAGGAATAATTCACCCCTCCACTTT. Encoded protein: CSAYRNNSPLHF. This chain joins TRBV20-1 and TRBJ1-6; D possibly corresponds to TRBD1 (5 bases). Deletions cut 6 bases from V and 5 bases from J, with 8 bases between. The CDR3 extends over 12 amino acids. Germline-derived CDR1 and CDR2 are DFQATT and SNEGSKA (reference sequence).

This clonotype was seen a few times. J is TRBJ2-5 and V is TRBV6-5; D perhaps matches TRBD2 (5 bases). CDR1 and CDR2 (germline): MNHEY, SVGAGI. The CDR3 has 14 residues. Trimming took 0 bases from V and 4 from J, leaving 9 bases between them. CDR3 sequence (DNA): TGTGCCAGCAGTTACTCATCGGGGAGAGAGACCCAGTACTTC. This translates into CASSYSSGRETQYF.

This clonotype was picked up many times. This chain uses TRBV29-1 with TRBJ1-6, with D perhaps matching TRBD1 (5 bases). V gave up 3 bases and J gave up 5 bases, with 17 bases separating them. This CDR3 is built from 16 residues. Germline values: CDR1 SQVTM, CDR2 ANQGSEA. This CDR3 is CSVESTGGGDNSPLHF. As DNA, the CDR3 is TGCAGCGTTGAGAGTACAGGAGGAGGGGATAATTCACCCCTCCACTTT.

Points on this clonotype: A much larger clone lies one base from this, so it may be a read error. The V gene is TRBV2, the J gene TRBJ1-1; D not certain. The germline gives CDR1 SNHLY, CDR2 FYNNEI. The CDR3 contains 14 residues. The CDR3 DNA is TGTGCCGGCAGTGAAGCGCTGGGGAACACTGAAGCTTTCTTT. This translates into CAGSEALGNTEAFF.

This clonotype has ten or more counts. J is TRBJ2-1 and V is TRBV7-2; 9 bases agree with TRBD2. The CDR3 length is 16 residues. Per the germline V gene, CDR1 is SGHTA and CDR2 is FQGNSA. With V trimmed by 4 bases and J by 0 bases, 4 bases remained unmatched. The CDR3 coding sequence is TGTGCCAGCAGCTCCAATAGCGGGAGCTCCTACAATGAGCAGTTCTTC. Its protein is CASSSNSGSSYNEQFF.

This clonotype was seen a few times. The chain combines TRBV20-1 with TRBJ2-3; tentatively, D is TRBD1 or TRBD2 (5 bases each). The CDR3 is 14 residues long. Germline V gives CDR1 DFQATT, CDR2 SNEGSKA (reference sequence). The ends were cut back, 0 bases at V and 7 bases at J, with 14 bases in the middle. In DNA form, the CDR3 reads TGCAGTGCTAGAGATAATTTTGAGGGACATACGCAGTATTTT. Amino acid sequence: CSARDNFEGHTQYF.

The chain uses TRBV6-2 or TRBV6-3 and TRBJ2-7; 7 bases are a match to TRBD1. Trimming at V came to 6 bases and at J to 0 bases, leaving 26 bases not matched to a gene. The CDR3 runs to 21 residues. Per the germline V gene, CDR1 is MNHEY and CDR2 is SVGEGT. The CDR3 nucleotides read TGTGCCAGCAGCCCGGATCCTAGACAGGGTGGAGTCCGGAGGAGCTCCTACGAGCAGTACTTC. Amino acids: CASSPDPRQGGVRRSSYEQYF.

The genes are TRBV20-1 and TRBJ1-1; unclear D gene. CDR3 length equals 12 residues. Germline V CDR1 and CDR2: DFQATT, SNEGSKA (reference sequence). Trimming left V 5 bases short and J 3 bases short, with 10 bases between. Here the CDR3 DNA reads TGCAGTGCTCAGCATGTAGACACTGAAGCTTTCTTT. Its translation: CSAQHVDTEAFF.

The V gene is TRBV7-9, the J gene TRBJ2-1; 8 positions agree with TRBD2. J was trimmed by 4 bases and V by 5 bases; bases with no gene match: 13. Germline CDR1 is SEHNR and CDR2 is FQNEAQ (reference sequence). The CDR3 is 17 residues long. The CDR3 reads CASSPRGSEREYNEQFF. CDR3 in DNA: TGTGCCAGCAGCCCGCGGGGTAGTGAGCGGGAGTACAATGAGCAGTTCTTC.

Ten or more counts support this clonotype. The chain employs TRBV6-2 or TRBV6-3 and TRBJ1-2; D unresolved. The CDR3 extends over 11 amino acids. Trimming removed 10 bases at V and 4 bases at J, with 10 bases between. Germline loops: CDR1 MNHEY, CDR2 SVGEGT. CDR3 sequence reads: CATLSTYGYTF. CDR3 nucleotide sequence: TGTGCCACCCTCAGCACCTATGGCTACACCTTC.

The rearrangement joins TRBV6-5 to TRBJ2-1; 7 bases match TRBD2. Germline-derived CDR1 and CDR2 are MNHEY and SVGAGI. The CDR3 sequence is 16 residues long. Trimming at V came to 6 bases and at J to 8 bases, leaving 16 bases not matched to a gene. In DNA form, the CDR3 reads TGTGCCAGCAGGTCTCTCGGGGGGAGGAGGAGTGATGAGCAGTTCTTC. Its protein is CASRSLGGRRSDEQFF.

This clonotype was seen repeatedly, ten times or more. The V call is TRBV20-1, the J call TRBJ1-4; TRBD1 might be the D (5 bases). Trimming pared 5 bases from V and 3 bases from J, leaving 10 bases between. CDR1 DFQATT and CDR2 SNEGSKA come from the germline V gene (reference sequence). The CDR3 spans 13 residues. The CDR3, as DNA: TGCAGTGCTCTGTTGGGGCCTAATGAAAAACTGTTTTTT. This sequence encodes CSALLGPNEKLFF.

This clonotype was counted many times. This chain links TRBV20-1 with TRBJ1-1; the D is unclear. The CDR3 loop spans 12 amino acids. CDR1 DFQATT and CDR2 SNEGSKA come from the germline V gene (reference sequence). Trimming stripped 1 base from V and 1 base from J, with 4 bases between. As DNA, the CDR3 is TGCAGTGCTAGAGGGGGGAACACTGAAGCTTTCTTT. It is translated as CSARGGNTEAFF.

This clonotype was recorded a few times. V and J are TRBV6-6 and TRBJ1-5, with D maybe TRBD1 (6 bases). Between the trimmed V and J ends, which lost 4 bases and 5 bases, there was a span of 21 bases. Germline CDR1 MNHNY, CDR2 SVGAGI (reference sequence). The CDR3 length is 17 residues. The CDR3 DNA sequence: TGTGCCAGCAGTTTTTCAGCTTTGGGGGGCTGGGATCAGCCCCAGCATTTT. Amino acids: CASSFSALGGWDQPQHF.

This clonotype was seen at least ten times. This sequence joins TRBV7-2 and TRBJ2-7, with TRBD2 matching 12 bases. This CDR3 spans 16 amino acids. Germline V gene data show CDR1 as SGHTA and CDR2 as FQGNSA. J gave up 2 bases and V 2 bases, and 4 bases lay outside the gene matches. The chain's CDR3 is CASSLLAGGSPYEQYF. DNA for the CDR3: TGTGCCAGCAGCTTACTAGCGGGAGGGAGCCCCTACGAGCAGTACTTC. The full variable domain, with the rest looked up from reference TRBV7-2 and TRBJ2-7, is GAGVSQSPSNKVTEKGKDVELRCDPISGHTALYWYRQSLGQGLEFLIYFQGNSAPDKSGLPSDRFSAERTGGSVSTLTIQRTQQEDSAVYLCASSLLAGGSPYEQYFGPGTRLTVT.

There are many counts of this clonotype. The chain is built from TRBV7-3 and TRBJ1-2; D is perhaps TRBD1 (5 bases). Germline CDR1 is SGHTA and CDR2 is FQGTGA. Trimming took off 2 bases at V and 0 bases at J, with 10 bases between the two ends. CDR3 size: 15 residues. The CDR3 DNA reads TGTGCCAGCAGCTTAGCGGGGGGAGCTAACTATGGCTACACCTTC. Protein: CASSLAGGANYGYTF.

This clonotype was seen ten or more times. In DNA form, the CDR3 reads TGTGCCAGCAGCCAAGCTCGGGGGACTGAGCAGTTCTTC. Translation: CASSQARGTEQFF. The chain is built from TRBV3-1 and TRBJ2-1, with D possibly matching TRBD2 (6 bases). Germline V gene lookup returns CDR1 LGHDT and CDR2 YNNKEL (reference sequence). The CDR3 contains 13 residues. V lost 1 base, J lost 9 bases, and 10 bases lay in between.

This clonotype was observed a handful of times. The rearrangement links TRBV6-2 or TRBV6-3 to TRBJ1-2, with D possibly matching TRBD1 (6 bases). The V end lost 6 bases, the J end lost 2 bases, and 13 bases lay between the germline ends. CDR1 and CDR2 from the germline V gene are MNHEY and SVGEGT. The CDR3 totals 14 residues. CDR3 amino acids: CASRDRNKNYGYTF. CDR3 nucleotides: TGTGCCAGCAGAGACAGGAACAAAAACTATGGCTACACCTTC.

This clonotype was found many times. The V and J genes are TRBV10-2 and TRBJ2-3; D is uncertain. CDR1 and CDR2 from the germline V gene are WSHSY and SAAADI. V lost 9 bases to trimming and J lost 2 bases, with 6 bases between them. The CDR3 contains 11 residues. CDR3 sequence: CASRNTDTQYF. In DNA form, the CDR3 reads TGCGCCAGTAGGAACACAGATACGCAGTATTTT.

This clonotype was picked up many times. This chain connects TRBV12-3 or TRBV12-4 to TRBJ1-2; D remains unclear. V dropped 2 bases and J dropped 2 bases, with 9 bases sitting between them. The CDR3 has 14 residues. This CDR3 reads CASSLSGPNYGYTF. CDR3 sequence (DNA): TGTGCCAGCAGTTTATCAGGACCCAACTATGGCTACACCTTC.

Many counts were recorded for this clonotype. This chain links TRBV3-1 with TRBJ1-4; perhaps TRBD1 as D (6 bases). V shed 0 bases and J shed 7 bases, with 15 bases lying between them. This CDR3 is 16 amino acids long. The germline gives CDR1 LGHDT, CDR2 YNNKEL (reference sequence). The CDR3 DNA follows: TGTGCCAGCAGCCAAGACCCAGGGGTCAAGAGTGAAAAACTGTTTTTT. Translated: CASSQDPGVKSEKLFF. Supplemented by reference TRBV3-1 and TRBJ1-4, the full variable domain reads DTAVSQTPKYLVTQMGNDKSIKCEQNLGHDTMYWYKQDSKKFLKIMFSYNNKELIINETVPNRFSPKSPDKAHLNLHINSLELGDSAVYFCASSQDPGVKSEKLFFGSGTQLSVL.

This clonotype was recorded many times. The gene calls are TRBV5-1 and TRBJ2-1; the D gene is possibly TRBD1 (6 bases). This CDR3 contains 14 residues. V was cut by 0 bases and J by 9 bases, with 13 bases left in between. CDR1 is SGHRS and CDR2 is YFSETQ in the germline V gene. The CDR3 is CASSLGQALGEQFF. The CDR3 DNA reads TGCGCCAGCAGCTTGGGACAGGCGTTGGGTGAGCAGTTCTTC.

This clonotype appeared a few times. The chain has TRBV7-2 and TRBJ2-5, with TRBD2 identical over 13 bases. Unmatched junction bases numbered 9, after V lost 6 bases and J lost 5 bases. CDR3 length: 16 amino acids. Looked up from germline, CDR1 is SGHTA and CDR2 is FQGNSA. In DNA form, the CDR3 reads TGTGCCAGCAGTCGTACTAGCGGGGGGGCGGGTGAGACCCAGTACTTC. Amino acids: CASSRTSGGAGETQYF.

The sample holds many counts of this clonotype. The chain joins TRBV7-9 to TRBJ2-7, with unresolved D. V was pared by 6 bases and J by 9 bases, with 12 bases between. This CDR3 spans 11 amino acids. Germline V gives CDR1 SEHNR, CDR2 FQNEAQ (reference sequence). The CDR3 region is CASSDLAVQYF. The CDR3 DNA sequence: TGTGCCAGCAGTGATCTGGCGGTGCAGTACTTC. The full variable domain, completed using reference TRBV7-9 and TRBJ2-7, is DTGVSQNPRHKITKRGQNVTFRCDPISEHNRLYWYRQTLGQGPEFLTYFQNEAQLEKSRLLSDRFSAERPKGSFSTLEIQRTEQGDSAMYLCASSDLAVQYFGPGTRLTVT.

This clonotype was recorded a few times. V gene TRBV7-3 combines with J gene TRBJ2-2, with 10 bases lining up with TRBD2. The germline gives CDR1 SGHTA, CDR2 FQGTGA. The J segment lost 4 bases and the V segment lost 1 base, leaving 3 bases of the junction unmatched. This CDR3 is built from 16 residues. CDR3 sequence: CASSLMSSGGTGELFF. The CDR3 DNA sequence: TGTGCCAGCAGCTTAATGTCTAGCGGGGGCACCGGGGAGCTGTTTTTT.

This clonotype appeared many times. The rearrangement links TRBV6-6 to TRBJ1-1; D not resolved. Looked up from germline, CDR1 is MNHNY and CDR2 is SVGAGI (reference sequence). V shed 2 bases and J shed 8 bases, with 12 bases lying between them. CDR3 length: 13 residues. CDR3 coding DNA: TGTGCCAGCAGTTACAGGAGAGACCTCGAAGCTTTCTTT. This codes for CASSYRRDLEAFF.

This clonotype was counted at least ten times. The chain couples TRBV7-9 to TRBJ1-2; 7 nucleotides line up with TRBD1. Germline CDR1 SEHNR, CDR2 FQNEAQ (reference sequence). The CDR3 is 14 residues long. V shed 2 bases and J 8 bases; nucleotides not matched to a gene: 8. CDR3 sequence reads: CASSLMMRGRGYTF. The CDR3 DNA is TGTGCCAGCAGCTTAATGATGAGGGGGCGGGGCTACACCTTC.

This clonotype was seen only a few times. The V gene is TRBV7-2, the J gene TRBJ2-5; 7 nucleotides align to TRBD2. CDR1 is SGHTA and CDR2 is FQGNSA in the germline V gene. CDR3 size: 14 residues. Unmatched junction bases numbered 4, after V lost 5 bases and J lost 1 base. The CDR3, as DNA: TGTGCCAGCAGCCCGAGCGGGGCCCAAGAGACCCAGTACTTC. Translating gives CASSPSGAQETQYF.

Ten or more counts support this clonotype. The rearrangement uses TRBV7-8 and TRBJ1-1; D is uncertain. Germline-derived CDR1 and CDR2 are SGHVS and FQNEAQ. There are 13 residues in the CDR3. V gave up 4 bases and J gave up 2 bases, with 8 bases separating them. The CDR3 reads CASSSGRNTEAFF. The CDR3 bases are TGTGCCAGCAGCTCGGGGAGAAACACTGAAGCTTTCTTT. Full variable domain (missing parts from reference TRBV7-8 and TRBJ1-1): GAGVSQSPRYKVAKRGQDVALRCDPISGHVSLFWYQQALGQGPEFLTYFQNEAQLDKSGLPSDRFFAERPEGSVSTLKIQRTQQEDSAVYLCASSSGRNTEAFFGQGTRLTVV.

This clonotype was seen a handful of times. The rearrangement links TRBV20-1 to TRBJ2-3, with 12 nucleotides matching TRBD2. This CDR3 is 16 amino acids long. Germline V gene data show CDR1 as DFQATT and CDR2 as SNEGSKA (reference sequence). The J segment lost 4 bases and the V segment lost 3 bases, leaving 8 bases of the junction unmatched. The CDR3 loop is CSARNPSGGASDTQYF. Written as DNA, the CDR3 is TGCAGTGCTAGGAACCCTAGCGGGGGGGCCTCAGATACGCAGTATTTT.

In this sample, this clonotype turned up many times. The chain links TRBV27 to TRBJ2-5; D is ambiguous. Trimming took 6 bases from V and 1 from J, leaving 9 bases between them. Per germline, CDR1 MNHEY and CDR2 SMNVEV (reference sequence). The CDR3 totals 13 residues. The CDR3 DNA reads as TGTGCCAGCAGAGTTCTGGCCCAAGAGACCCAGTACTTC. Translation: CASRVLAQETQYF.